Each of the 2 T cell receptor beta chains below was sequenced from the same sample in a study of monozygotic twins with inflammatory bowel disease. TCRdb derives one entry per CDR3 protein from the 5' RACE reads, leaving out DNA. The listing contains around 380,000 distinct CDR3 sequences. The sequencing input was blood. The receptors originated from a human donor with ulcerative colitis or Crohn's disease, or a healthy co-twin of an affected twin (not recorded which).

The V call is TRBV20-1, the J call TRBJ2-7; there is no DNA to check the TCRdb D call of TRBD1. Germline lookup yields CDR1 DFQATT and CDR2 SNEGSKA (reference sequence). The CDR3 extends over 14 amino acids. CDR3 in amino acids: CSASAGTKTYEQYF.

The rearrangement links TRBV11-2 to TRBJ2-2; the D call of TRBD1 rests on TCRdb alone, since no DNA is present to check it. The CDR3 loop spans 13 amino acids. The germline V gene has CDR1 SGHAT and CDR2 FQNNGV. The CDR3: CASSGPHAGELFF.